This TCR beta chain was sequenced during a study of T cells after yellow fever vaccination. The CDR3 has 15 amino acids. V lost 10 bases to trimming and J lost 7 bases, with 22 bases between them. Germline V gives CDR1 ENHRY, CDR2 SYGVKD. One entry per CDR3 protein, called by TCRdb with MiXCR from the 5' RACE reads. The sample lists 500,000 to 550,000 distinct CDR3 sequences; 20% to 25% were seen once. This chain joins TRBV10-3 and TRBJ1-4; D not resolved. The sequence was obtained from a man younger than 35 who received the YFV17D yellow fever vaccine. This material consisted of PBMCs, taken approximately 22 days after the first yellow fever vaccination. CDR3 coding DNA: TGTGCCACCCGTTTTACCCCCGGAGCGGCTGAAAAACTGTTTTTT. Its translation: CATRFTPGAAEKLFF.